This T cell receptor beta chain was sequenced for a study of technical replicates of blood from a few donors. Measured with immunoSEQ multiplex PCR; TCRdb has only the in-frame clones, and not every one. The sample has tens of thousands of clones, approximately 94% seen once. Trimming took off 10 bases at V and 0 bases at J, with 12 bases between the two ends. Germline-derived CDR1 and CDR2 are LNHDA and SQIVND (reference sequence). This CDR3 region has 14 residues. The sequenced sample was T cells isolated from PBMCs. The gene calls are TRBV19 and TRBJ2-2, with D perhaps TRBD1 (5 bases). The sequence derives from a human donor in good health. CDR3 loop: CATIGQANTGELFF. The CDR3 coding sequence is TGTGCCACCATAGGACAAGCGAACACCGGGGAGCTGTTTTTT.